One and the same sample provided the 25 T cell receptor beta chains below, sequenced in a study of blood T cell repertoires in COVID-19. TCRdb keeps only in-frame clones here, not all; method: immunoSEQ multiplex PCR. The sample has 20,000 to 30,000 clones, approximately 77% seen once. The specimen was peripheral blood. The receptor source for this set is a human donor in a cohort sampled during active COVID-19.

This chain links TRBV13 with TRBJ2-6; no clear D. Trimming took off 5 bases at V and 3 bases at J, with 11 bases between the two ends. This CDR3 contains 15 residues. The germline gives CDR1 PRHDT, CDR2 FYEKMQ (reference sequence). The CDR3 region is CASSPELGGANVLTF. The CDR3, as DNA: TGTGCCAGCAGCCCCGAGCTAGGTGGGGCCAACGTCCTGACTTTC.

The rearrangement joins TRBV11-2 to TRBJ2-7; 8 positions agree with TRBD2. Trimming removed 5 bases from V and 2 bases from J; junction bases left unmatched: 8. This CDR3 contains 15 residues. Germline CDR1 SGHAT, CDR2 FQNNGV. The CDR3 nucleotides are TGTGCCAGCAGCGGCGGTGTTAGCGGGACCTACGAGCAGTACTTC. This sequence encodes CASSGGVSGTYEQYF.

The rearrangement uses TRBV3-1 (or the pseudogene TRBV3-2) and TRBJ2-7, with TRBD1 as a possible D gene (7 bases). Per germline, CDR1 LGHDT and CDR2 YNNKEL (reference sequence). The CDR3 sequence is 17 residues long. The V and J ends lost 1 base and 7 bases respectively, with 23 bases between them. Here the CDR3 DNA reads TGTGCCAGCAGCCAAGGATCCCCTAGCGACAGGGCGGGGGAGCAGTACTTC. It codes for CASSQGSPSDRAGEQYF.

The chain recombines TRBV18 with TRBJ1-1; 7 bases line up with TRBD1. The J segment lost 0 bases and the V segment lost 0 bases, leaving 1 base of the junction unmatched. The germline V gene has CDR1 KGHSH and CDR2 LQKENI. The CDR3 contains 15 residues. The CDR3 DNA reads as TGTGCCAGCTCACCACCGGGACAGCTGAACACTGAAGCTTTCTTT. Amino acids: CASSPPGQLNTEAFF.

This chain links TRBV28 with TRBJ2-5; 13 nucleotides align to TRBD2. The CDR3 length is 17 residues. Germline V gives CDR1 MDHEN, CDR2 SYDVKM. Trimming removed 1 base from V and 5 bases from J; junction bases left unmatched: 7. Here the CDR3 reads CASSLFRTSGGRETQYF. CDR3 DNA: TGTGCCAGCAGTTTATTTCGGACTAGCGGGGGCCGGGAGACCCAGTACTTC.

The rearrangement links TRBV29-1 to TRBJ2-2; tentatively, D is TRBD1 (5 bases). Trimming removed 7 bases from V and 1 base from J, with 13 bases in between. This CDR3 spans 14 amino acids. Germline CDR1 SQVTM, CDR2 ANQGSEA. The CDR3 region is CSAPGAGNTGELFF. DNA for the CDR3: TGCAGCGCCCCTGGGGCCGGGAACACCGGGGAGCTGTTTTTT.

V is TRBV9 and J is TRBJ2-7; D remains unclear. Trimming removed 0 bases from V and 0 bases from J, with 10 bases in between. CDR1 SGDLS and CDR2 YYNGEE come from the germline V gene. The CDR3 runs 15 residues. This CDR3 reads CASSVGASSSYEQYF. The CDR3 bases are TGTGCCAGCAGCGTAGGGGCCTCAAGCTCCTACGAGCAGTACTTC.

V gene TRBV9 combines with J gene TRBJ2-5, with a weak D call TRBD2 (7 bases). V lost 4 bases and J lost 1, with 17 bases in between. Germline CDR1 is SGDLS and CDR2 is YYNGEE. The CDR3 is 16 residues long. CDR3 DNA sequence: TGTGCCAGCAGCCCCCGTGGCGCGGGGGCCCAAGAGACCCAGTACTTC. Translating gives CASSPRGAGAQETQYF.

The chain carries TRBV18 and TRBJ2-1; 11 bases agree with TRBD2. The CDR3 covers 20 residues. Germline V gene data show CDR1 as KGHSH and CDR2 as LQKENI. Trimming cost V 4 bases and J 0 bases; bases outside gene matches: 14. CDR3 sequence: CASSLTGVLAGGSSYNEQFF. The CDR3 bases are TGTGCCAGCTCACTGACAGGGGTTCTAGCGGGGGGCTCCTCCTACAATGAGCAGTTCTTC.

The V and J genes are TRBV5-6 and TRBJ1-2, with 7 bases aligning to TRBD1. The CDR3 spans 15 residues. Germline V gene lookup returns CDR1 SGHDT and CDR2 YYEEEE. Losses at the gene ends were 1 base for V and 5 bases for J; bases not matched to a gene: 8. CDR3 residues: CASSLPPTGLYGYTF. CDR3 DNA sequence: TGTGCCAGCAGCTTGCCCCCGACAGGGCTTTATGGCTACACCTTC.

The chain couples TRBV27 to TRBJ2-1, with 8 bases identical to TRBD2. There are 15 residues in the CDR3. CDR1 is MNHEY, CDR2 SMNVEV, per germline (reference sequence). Trimming took 7 bases from V and 6 from J; bases not matched to a gene: 11. CDR3 nucleotide sequence: TGTGCCAGCACCTTGGGACTAGAAAGTAGCAATGAGCAGTTCTTC. Protein product: CASTLGLESSNEQFF.

The chain carries TRBV9 and TRBJ2-6; 8 bases match TRBD2. The CDR3 covers 16 residues. After removal of 3 bases from V and 0 bases from J, the junction contained 2 bases not matched to a gene. CDR1 is SGDLS and CDR2 is YYNGEE in the germline V gene. DNA for the CDR3: TGTGCCAGCAGCGGGCGGGGGGACTCTGGGGCCAACGTCCTGACTTTC. As protein: CASSGRGDSGANVLTF.

The V call is TRBV4-1, the J call TRBJ2-4; 9 nucleotides align to TRBD1. The trim removed 2 bases at V and 3 bases at J, leaving 2 bases unmatched. CDR1 and CDR2 from the germline V gene are MGHRA and YSYEKL. The length of the CDR3 is 15 residues. CDR3 region: CASSQQTGGKNIQYF. CDR3 sequence (DNA): TGCGCCAGCAGCCAACAGACAGGGGGCAAAAACATTCAGTACTTC.

The chain couples TRBV3-1 (or the pseudogene TRBV3-2) to TRBJ2-1, with 9 bases identical to TRBD2. The CDR3 is 15 amino acids. With V trimmed by 4 bases and J by 2 bases, 3 bases remained unmatched. CDR1 LGHDT and CDR2 YNNKEL come from the germline V gene (reference sequence). The CDR3 spells CASSPSSGTYNEQFF. The CDR3, as DNA: TGTGCCAGCAGCCCCTCTAGCGGGACCTACAATGAGCAGTTCTTC.

The chain recombines TRBV20-1 with TRBJ1-5, with D perhaps matching TRBD1 (5 bases). V shed 3 bases and J shed 7 bases, with 19 bases lying between them. Germline V gene data show CDR1 as DFQATT and CDR2 as SNEGSKA (reference sequence). The length of the CDR3 is 15 residues. The CDR3 is CSASPPLGGDQPQHF. The DNA of the CDR3 is TGCAGTGCTAGTCCACCCCTGGGAGGGGACCAGCCCCAGCATTTT.

The rearrangement links TRBV7-2 to TRBJ2-3, with TRBD2 matching 15 bases. Germline V lookup: CDR1 SGHTA, CDR2 FQGNSA. The V segment lost 3 bases and the J segment 2 bases; nucleotides outside the gene matches: 6. This CDR3 is built from 18 residues. The CDR3 sequence is CASSFPRTSGGATDTQYF. CDR3 bases: TGTGCCAGCAGCTTCCCTAGGACTAGCGGGGGGGCCACAGATACGCAGTATTTT.

The chain has TRBV10-3 and TRBJ2-7; TRBD2 matches at 13 bases. V lost 3 bases to trimming and J lost 6 bases; unmatched junction nucleotides: 11. CDR1 and CDR2 from the germline V gene are ENHRY and SYGVKD. The CDR3 spans 17 residues. The CDR3 spells CAISDTSGRAFGPEQYF. The CDR3 DNA reads TGTGCCATCAGTGATACTAGCGGGAGGGCCTTCGGCCCCGAGCAGTACTTC.

The chain uses TRBV18 and TRBJ2-3, with 9 bases identical to TRBD2. The CDR3 totals 14 residues. Germline values: CDR1 KGHSH, CDR2 LQKENI. The J segment lost 4 bases and the V segment lost 4 bases, leaving 3 bases of the junction unmatched. CDR3 in amino acids: CASSQGLAADTQYF. The CDR3 coding sequence is TGTGCCAGCTCACAGGGACTAGCTGCAGATACGCAGTATTTT. Together with reference TRBV18 and TRBJ2-3, the CDR3 gives the full variable domain: NAGVMQNPRHLVRRRGQEARLRCSPMKGHSHVYWYRQLPEEGLKFMVYLQKENIIDESGMPKERFSAEFPKEGPSILRIQQVVRGDSAAYFCASSQGLAADTQYFGPGTRLTVL.

The chain employs TRBV19 and TRBJ1-4; 9 bases fit TRBD1. The CDR3 contains 14 residues. The germline gives CDR1 LNHDA, CDR2 SQIVND (reference sequence). Losses at the gene ends were 8 bases for V and 8 bases for J; bases not matched to a gene: 9. The CDR3 coding sequence is TGTGCCAGTCAGGGGGACAGGGCTGGGGAAAAACTGTTTTTT. This translates into CASQGDRAGEKLFF.

The chain uses TRBV19 and TRBJ1-6; D may be TRBD1 (6 bases). The V gene's germline CDR1 is LNHDA and CDR2 SQIVND (reference sequence). Trimming left V 3 bases short and J 7 bases short, with 16 bases between. CDR3 length: 16 amino acids. The CDR3 bases are TGTGCCAGTAGTATTCAGGGGCAGGCCGTCAATTCACCCCTCCACTTT. Translated, it gives CASSIQGQAVNSPLHF.

This chain joins TRBV5-6 and TRBJ1-3; the D gene is possibly TRBD1 (5 bases). Germline V gives CDR1 SGHDT, CDR2 YYEEEE. The CDR3 has 14 amino acids. V lost 7 bases to trimming and J lost 2 bases, with 13 bases between them. In DNA form, the CDR3 reads TGTGCCAGCGGGGCGCCAGGTGCTGGAAACACCATATATTTT. It specifies CASGAPGAGNTIYF. Supplemented by reference TRBV5-6 and TRBJ1-3, the full variable domain reads DAGVTQSPTHLIKTRGQQVTLRCSPKSGHDTVSWYQQALGQGPQFIFQYYEEEERQRGNFPDRFSGHQFPNYSSELNVNALLLGDSALYLCASGAPGAGNTIYFGEGSWLTVV.

The V gene is TRBV5-6, the J gene TRBJ1-5; D call uncertain. Germline CDR1 is SGHDT and CDR2 is YYEEEE. The length of the CDR3 is 15 residues. V was clipped by 1 base and J by 4 bases, with 12 bases between them. DNA for the CDR3: TGTGCCAGCAGCTTGAATATGGGGAGGAATCAGCCCCAGCATTTT. Amino acids: CASSLNMGRNQPQHF. The entire variable domain, with the rest obtained from reference TRBV5-6 and TRBJ1-5, is as follows: DAGVTQSPTHLIKTRGQQVTLRCSPKSGHDTVSWYQQALGQGPQFIFQYYEEEERQRGNFPDRFSGHQFPNYSSELNVNALLLGDSALYLCASSLNMGRNQPQHFGDGTRLSIL.

This chain connects TRBV6-2 or TRBV6-3 to TRBJ2-5; 10 positions match TRBD1. Trimming at V came to 2 bases and at J to 4 bases, leaving 10 bases not matched to a gene. This CDR3 spans 17 amino acids. Germline lookup yields CDR1 MNHEY and CDR2 SVGEGT. The CDR3 is CASSYPRQGAFGETQYF. CDR3 sequence (DNA): TGTGCCAGCAGTTACCCCCGACAGGGGGCTTTCGGAGAGACCCAGTACTTC.

This sequence joins TRBV9 and TRBJ2-2; D is unclear. Trimming cost V 4 bases and J 0 bases, with 13 bases left between them. CDR3 size: 16 residues. Germline values: CDR1 SGDLS, CDR2 YYNGEE. CDR3 residues: CASSPPVKANTGELFF. CDR3 DNA: TGTGCCAGCAGCCCCCCAGTGAAAGCGAACACCGGGGAGCTGTTTTTT.

This chain links TRBV7-3 with TRBJ1-1; D not resolved. V lost 2 bases and J 6 bases, leaving 10 bases between the germline ends. The CDR3 is 13 amino acids. Per germline, CDR1 SGHTA and CDR2 FQGTGA. In DNA, the CDR3 is TGTGCCAGCAGCTTATCGGGGATCGCTGAAGCTTTCTTT. Translation gives CASSLSGIAEAFF.